This T cell receptor beta chain was identified in a study of cytomegalovirus exposure and HLA in healthy donors. CDR3 size: 16 residues. CDR1 is SGHRS, CDR2 YFSETQ, per germline. Trimming stripped 5 bases from V and 2 bases from J, with 20 bases between. Points on this clone: The target antigen is unknown.

Researchers ran the PCR with 60 Vbeta and 13 Jbeta primers. Method: immunoSEQ multiplex PCR; TCRdb's copy keeps in-frame clones and lacks some. This sample yields 100,000 to 150,000 clones, of which 70% to 85% are seen a single time; over 1% belongs to the top ten. Findings and limits, study-wide: Evidence from a later analysis indicated that most CMV-associated TCR beta chains looked HLA-restricted. Other equally common chains were less clonally expanded than HLA-associated TCR beta chains, a later analysis showed. Most TCR sequences were seen very rarely across donors, but some public TCRs occurred in many. The HLA-A and HLA-B alleles of most subjects were reportedly predicted accurately from TCR beta sequences.

Sequenced sample: PBMCs. The TCR originated in a boy younger than 18 in good health and CMV-seronegative. V is TRBV5-1 and J is TRBJ2-7, with D maybe TRBD1 (5 bases). CDR3 coding DNA: TGCGCCAGCAGTCCGAAGGTTGGGGCGTTTCCCTACGAGCAGTACTTC. It specifies CASSPKVGAFPYEQYF.